The rows below give T cell receptor beta chains drawn from one sample of a study of blood T cell repertoires in COVID-19. Sequencing was performed with immunoSEQ multiplex PCR; in TCRdb, only in-frame clones are kept and a portion is missing. The sample shows about 150,000 clones, about 77% of them seen only once. Sequenced: peripheral blood. These receptors all come from a man aged 60 to 69 with acute or convalescent COVID-19. CDR3s include the opening cysteine and the closing phenylalanine or tryptophan. Each record gives: CDR3 length, V gene, D gene, clone size, J gene, CDR3 protein, CDR3 DNA. The D gene is left open where the match is weak. Expanded clones are given a class, and other clones once, few, many or no size at all.

16	TRBV5-1	TRBD1	-	TRBJ2-2	CASSWGQGAGTGELFF	TGCGCCAGCAGCTGGGGACAGGGGGCCGGCACCGGGGAGCTGTTTTTT
13	TRBV12-3/TRBV12-4	-	-	TRBJ2-7	CASSPGGLSEQYF	TGTGCCAGCAGCCCCGGCGGGCTCTCCGAGCAGTACTTC
15	TRBV5-1	-	-	TRBJ2-1	CASSDPSGAYNEQFF	TGCGCCAGCAGCGACCCCTCAGGGGCCTACAATGAGCAGTTCTTC
15	TRBV9	TRBD2	-	TRBJ2-1	CASSDGTSSYNEQFF	TGTGCCAGCAGCGACGGGACTAGCTCCTACAATGAGCAGTTCTTC
12	TRBV7-9	-	-	TRBJ2-5	CASSGDQETQYF	TGTGCCAGCAGCGGAGACCAGGAGACCCAGTACTTC
13	TRBV19	TRBD1	-	TRBJ1-5	CAGGTGARQPQHF	TGTGCCGGCGGGACAGGGGCTCGTCAGCCCCAGCATTTT
16	TRBV3-1/TRBV3-2	TRBD2	-	TRBJ2-3	CASSIGASGRTDTQYF	TGTGCCAGCAGTATTGGGGCTAGCGGACGCACAGATACGCAGTATTTT
14	TRBV15	TRBD2	-	TRBJ2-1	CATSTSGSINEQFF	TGTGCCACCAGCACTAGCGGGAGTATCAATGAGCAGTTCTTC
15	TRBV5-1	-	-	TRBJ2-3	CASSLSGQSTDTQYF	TGCGCCAGCAGCTTGTCGGGACAAAGCACAGATACGCAGTATTTT
13	TRBV9	-	-	TRBJ2-1	CASSVGLQDEQFF	TGTGCCAGCAGCGTAGGGCTGCAGGATGAGCAGTTCTTC
14	TRBV10-2	TRBD1	-	TRBJ2-2	CASEPGQGSGELFF	TGCGCCAGCGAACCGGGACAGGGATCCGGGGAGCTGTTTTTT
15	TRBV11-2	TRBD1	-	TRBJ2-1	CASSPGQPGGNEQFF	TGTGCCAGCAGCCCGGGACAGCCCGGCGGCAATGAGCAGTTCTTC
17	TRBV11-2	TRBD2	-	TRBJ2-1	CASSLGPGLAAYNEQFF	TGTGCCAGCAGCTTAGGCCCGGGACTAGCGGCCTACAATGAGCAGTTCTTC
15	TRBV20-1	TRBD2	-	TRBJ2-3	CSATDWAGARDTQYF	TGCAGTGCTACTGACTGGGCGGGAGCAAGAGATACGCAGTATTTT
14	TRBV3-1/TRBV3-2	TRBD2	many	TRBJ2-1	CASSSLTSMNEQFF	TGTGCCAGCAGCTCCTTGACTAGCATGAATGAGCAGTTCTTC
13	TRBV3-1/TRBV3-2	-	few	TRBJ1-2	CASSREGEGGYTF	TGTGCCAGCAGCCGTGAGGGGGAGGGAGGCTACACCTTC
18	TRBV4-2	TRBD2	-	TRBJ2-1	CASSRGLAGGSRNNEQFF	TGTGCCAGCAGCCGGGGACTAGCGGGGGGTTCTCGTAACAATGAGCAGTTCTTC